Included here is one TCR beta chain sequence, with context. Its antigen has not been determined. Base qualities are not recorded, but no much larger clone differs from it by a single base. CD4+ T cells from unexposed donors were collected before the COVID-19 pandemic (2011-2018). Naive and memory CD4+ T cells were separated from cryopreserved PBMCs by first enriching for CD4 and then performing EasySep naive CD4+ T cell enrichment. The leukapheresis product for the unexposed donors was obtained through commercial purchase. Ficoll-Paque PLUS gradient centrifugation was used to isolate PBMCs from leukapheresis product or whole blood. The PBMCs went either fresh into the expansion assay or into cryopreservation at -140 degrees C. The QIAamp Micro DNA Kit was used to extract genomic DNA from the CD4+ T cells. These data are taken from a study of CD4 T cells in relation to SARS-CoV-2 and coronaviruses (dated by TCRdb to about 2021). In the study overall: HLA restriction was mapped for shared crossreactive spike epitopes using patient-derived lymphoblastoid cell lines. The Adaptive Biotechnologies TCR-sequencing kit was used to sequence samples from a few pre-COVID donors and the naive versus memory experiments, whereas other data were Illumina-based. At the level of individual TCR clonotypes, the study evaluated whether memory CD4+ T cells crossreact between the spike proteins of SARS-CoV-2 and those of common cold coronaviruses. A different, Illumina-based TCR-beta assay was used to sequence expansion assays from other donors in the study. Paper-wide results and their limitations: Crossreactive clones showed significantly weaker SARS-CoV-2-driven expansion than monoreactive clones, consistent with antigenic imprinting. Small numbers of patients and of tested TCRs limited the study. Memory CD4+ clonotypes crossrecognizing SARS-CoV-2 and at least one common cold coronavirus spike were found in around 59% of donors. Crossreactivity analysis was centred on spike protein, so crossreactivity against other viral proteins was not assessed. Naive versus memory sequencing indicated that memory recall responses, rather than primary responses primed during culture, are detected by the assay. Pre-pandemic and post-infection samples were not both contributed by any donor, so tracing of the source of pre-existing responses was limited.

The germline V gene (reference sequence) specifies SEHNR as CDR1 and FQNEAQ as CDR2. V is pared back by 5 bases and J by 4 bases, with 9 bases lying between the germline termini. The CDR3 starts with the cysteine, ends with the phenylalanine, and has 12 residues. Kept here is only the CDR3 DNA, which spans 36 bases and is read in frame from base 1. Uncultured naive and memory CD4+ T cell DNA received deep-resolution immunoSEQ TCR-beta sequencing. As for how the authors treated the data: During preprocessing, nonproductive sequences were discarded, as were any CDR3s that did not begin with C, did not end with F or W, or were shorter than 7 amino acids. Cultured and uncultured naive and memory CD4+ repertoires were searched for CDR3s previously identified as spike- and CEF-reactive. CDR3 homology was quantified as pairwise Levenshtein distance, calculated with the stringdist R package after three terminal residues were trimmed from each end. Entries here come from immuneACCESS through TCRdb and include only in-frame sequences with V and J called. Some clones fail to appear in such tables; in the studies checked, an unresolved V gene covers under half of the shortfall, and the cause of the remainder is unknown. V and J calls and clone size are those listed in that table; D and trimming were worked out from the DNA. Within this sample are 68,000 or so clones, with 85% to 95% of them counted one time only. The ten largest clones capture under 0.25% of the sample.

The rearranged chain carries TRBV7-9 and TRBJ2-7; a weak D assignment points to TRBD2 (5 bases agree). Sequencing was done on a sample of naive CD4+ T cells from PBMCs. The cell subset or site label, as the study defines it: naive CD4+ T cells isolated by negative enrichment. This TCR was sampled from a human donor in good health. The DNA sequence follows: TGTGCCAGCAGCAAAACTAGTTACGAGCAGTACTTC. This yields the protein CASSKTSYEQYF.